This TCR beta chain is drawn from a study of Ad26.COV2.S vaccination and SARS-CoV-2 variants. In the study overall: Doses of Ad26.COV2.S were injected into muscle once or twice, 56 days apart.

The ends were cut back, 0 bases at V and 1 base at J, with 4 bases in the middle. The CDR3 spans 13 residues. The germline V gene has CDR1 SGHAT and CDR2 FQNNGV. Clones were read by immunoSEQ multiplex PCR, and TCRdb kept only the in-frame ones, dropping some. The sample records a few hundred thousand clones, around 87% being singletons. Regarding this clone: Its matching antigen is unknown.

Study results and caveats: Non-spike TCR breadth did not differ much between vaccine and placebo recipients. After vaccination, reports described spike-specific CD8+ and CD4+ T cell responses as showing substantial breadth.

Treatment meaning: around 19 received Ad26.COV2.S at low or high dose, single or two shots; five or six received placebo; per-sample allocation not given. Following the first vaccine or placebo injection, samples were taken on day 63. Donor was an adult aged 18-55 years in Boston. The clonotype comes from a person aged 18-65 years who received the Ad26.COV2.S COVID-19 vaccine or a placebo. The source material was peripheral blood, sampled in a trial of Ad26.COV2.S vaccine versus placebo. This chain links TRBV11-2 with TRBJ2-7, with D hard to call. CDR3 coding DNA: TGTGCCAGCAGCTTAGAACCGTCCTACGAGCAGTACTTC. It translates to CASSLEPSYEQYF.